This T cell receptor beta chain was observed in a study of blood T cell repertoires in COVID-19. In the study overall: The United States, Italy and Spain supplied acute and convalescent COVID-19 samples. Nucleic acid was either cDNA or gDNA, and it came from T cells, B-cell-depleted T cells, or PBMCs.

How the authors handled the data: Reference gene primers were amplified, and this amplification served to estimate nucleated cell counts. Generated by immunoSEQ multiplex PCR, the TCRdb table keeps only in-frame clones and is missing some. From that table come the V and J calls and clone size; the DNA was used to work out D and trimming. The repertoire includes some 20,000 clones, approximately 86% of them detected once, and roughly a sixth sits in the top ten. Trimming removed 4 bases from V and 7 bases from J, with 13 bases in between. This CDR3 is built from 13 residues. Specimen: peripheral blood. The chain has TRBV12-3 or TRBV12-4 and TRBJ2-5; unclear D gene. This clonotype was obtained from a human donor with acute or convalescent COVID-19. The donor label of this sample is uncertain. The CDR3 sequence is CASSSMPLGTQYF. The CDR3 nucleotides are TGTGCCAGCAGTTCAATGCCCCTCGGGACCCAGTACTTC.